The 3 T cell receptor beta chains reported below all come from one sample, sequenced in a study of cytomegalovirus exposure and HLA in healthy donors. The PCR was carried out with 60 Vbeta primers and 13 Jbeta primers. The repertoire was sequenced with immunoSEQ multiplex PCR; TCRdb's copy has only in-frame clones and lacks some. The table lists under 200,000 clones, approximately 71% of them singletons. The sequenced sample consisted of PBMCs. These receptors were taken from a woman younger than 30 in good health and CMV-seropositive.

This chain connects TRBV5-6 to TRBJ1-6, with D possibly being TRBD1 (6 bases). With 2 bases removed from V and 12 bases from J, the gap between germline ends came to 12 bases. Germline values: CDR1 SGHDT, CDR2 YYEEEE. CDR3 length: 13 amino acids. The CDR3 bases are TGTGCCAGCAGCTTCGTAGGGGGGGGACCCCTCCACTTT. This sequence encodes CASSFVGGGPLHF. Based on the CDR3 plus reference TRBV5-6 and TRBJ1-6, the full variable domain is DAGVTQSPTHLIKTRGQQVTLRCSPKSGHDTVSWYQQALGQGPQFIFQYYEEEERQRGNFPDRFSGHQFPNYSSELNVNALLLGDSALYLCASSFVGGGPLHFGNGTRLTVT.

The V and J genes are TRBV29-1 and TRBJ1-2; D is ambiguous. CDR1 SQVTM and CDR2 ANQGSEA come from the germline V gene. Deletions cut 8 bases from V and 4 bases from J, with 17 bases between. CDR3 size: 13 residues. Written as DNA, the CDR3 is TGCAGCATACTTCTGACGGACTTCTATGGCTACACCTTC. This codes for CSILLTDFYGYTF.

The DNA for the CDR3 is TGTGCCAGTAGCCTGGATAGCGGGAGCTACAATGAGCAGTTCTTC. This codes for CASSLDSGSYNEQFF. This sequence joins TRBV19 and TRBJ2-1, with TRBD2 matching 9 bases. CDR3 length: 15 residues. Germline assignment: CDR1 LNHDA and CDR2 SQIVND (reference sequence). The ends lost 6 bases at V and 3 bases at J; junction bases unmatched: 6. The whole variable domain, remainder taken from reference TRBV19 and TRBJ2-1, is DGGITQSPKYLFRKEGQNVTLSCEQNLNHDAMYWYRQDPGQGLRLIYYSQIVNDFQKGDIAEGYSVSREKKESFPLTVTSAQKNPTAFYLCASSLDSGSYNEQFFGPGTRLTVL.